These 25 T cell receptor beta chains were all obtained from the same sample, sequenced in a study of T cells after yellow fever vaccination. From the 5' RACE reads, TCRdb called clonotypes with MiXCR, one entry per CDR3 protein. Here the sample spans about 120,000 distinct CDR3 sequences, about 6.8% being singletons. The specimen comprised CD4+ T cells sorted from PBMCs, sampled around 45 days after the first yellow fever vaccination. The receptors come from a man between 18 and 29 years old who received the YFV17D yellow fever vaccine.

This clonotype showed up many times. The J gene is TRBJ2-7, the V gene TRBV28; perhaps TRBD1 as D (5 bases). Germline CDR1 is MDHEN and CDR2 is SYDVKM. Trimming took 5 bases from V and 2 from J, leaving 7 bases between them. This CDR3 has 12 amino acids. As DNA, the CDR3 is TGTGCCAGCAGTCCGACAGCCTACGAGCAGTACGTC. Translating it yields CASSPTAYEQYV.

This clonotype was recorded at least ten times. Here the CDR3 reads CASSKRTGTTDTQYF. The CDR3 region has the DNA TGCGCCAGCAGCAAACGGACAGGAACCACAGATACGCAGTATTTT. The chain joins TRBV4-3 to TRBJ2-3; 7 bases match TRBD1. CDR1 is LGHNA and CDR2 is YSLEER in the germline V gene. Trimming at V came to 5 bases and at J to 2 bases, leaving 7 bases not matched to a gene. The CDR3 consists of 15 residues.

This clonotype was observed many times. The V gene is TRBV27, the J gene TRBJ2-3, with D perhaps matching TRBD1 (5 bases). Trimming left V 6 bases short and J 2 bases short, with 9 bases between. The CDR3 spans 13 residues. Germline V gene sequence: CDR1 MNHEY, CDR2 SMNVEV (reference sequence). Written as DNA, the CDR3 is TGTGCCAGCAGAGACAGAATCACAGATACGCAGTATTTT. Translated: CASRDRITDTQYF.

This clonotype was seen repeatedly, ten times or more. V gene TRBV7-2 combines with J gene TRBJ2-3, with D tentatively TRBD1 (6 bases). CDR1 and CDR2 (germline): SGHTA, FQGNSA. This CDR3 is built from 15 residues. Trimming took off 1 base at V and 3 bases at J, with 11 bases between the two ends. This chain's CDR3 is CASSLGYRETDTQYF. For the CDR3, the DNA is TGTGCCAGCAGCTTAGGATACAGGGAAACAGATACGCAGTATTTT.

In this sample, this clonotype turned up many times. The chain employs TRBV20-1 and TRBJ2-7, with TRBD2 identical over 8 bases. There are 15 residues in the CDR3. CDR1 is DFQATT, CDR2 SNEGSKA, per germline (reference sequence). V shed 0 bases and J 1 base; nucleotides not matched to a gene: 5. The CDR3 coding sequence is TGCAGTGCTAGAGATGCGGGGGGCTATTCCTACGAGCAGTACTTC. Its translation is CSARDAGGYSYEQYF.

The J gene is TRBJ2-3, the V gene TRBV5-1; 7 bases fit TRBD1. The V and J ends lost 0 bases and 3 bases, in that order; junction bases with no gene match: 7. The germline gives CDR1 SGHRS, CDR2 YFSETQ. The CDR3 consists of 16 residues. The CDR3 spells CASSLGLGQPTDTQYF. As DNA, the CDR3 is TGCGCCAGCAGCTTGGGACTGGGACAGCCTACAGATACGCAGTATTTT.

In this sample, this clonotype turned up many times. The rearrangement joins TRBV5-1 to TRBJ2-2, with D perhaps TRBD1 (6 bases). This CDR3 is built from 15 residues. From germline, CDR1 is SGHRS and CDR2 YFSETQ. Trimming took off 1 base at V and 3 bases at J, with 10 bases between the two ends. CDR3 residues: CASSLSAGDTGELFF. CDR3 nucleotide sequence: TGCGCCAGCAGCTTGTCGGCAGGGGACACCGGGGAGCTGTTTTTT.

This clonotype was seen at least ten times. V is TRBV6-1 and J is TRBJ2-5; D might be TRBD1 or TRBD2, each matching 6 bases. V lost 2 bases and J lost 5, with 15 bases in between. Germline V lookup: CDR1 MNHNS, CDR2 SASEGT. CDR3 length: 15 amino acids. The CDR3 loop reads CASSEIPGAWETQYF. DNA of the CDR3: TGTGCCAGCAGTGAAATCCCGGGGGCGTGGGAGACCCAGTACTTC.

This clonotype was counted at least ten times. This chain links TRBV12-3 or TRBV12-4 with TRBJ1-1; 9 bases agree with TRBD1. The CDR3 runs 15 residues. The ends lost 5 bases at V and 5 bases at J; junction bases unmatched: 9. The CDR3 nucleotides read TGTGCCAGCAGTGCGCAGGGACAGGGTTTGACTGAAGCTTTCTTT. Protein product: CASSAQGQGLTEAFF.

This clonotype showed up many times. The chain combines TRBV7-3 with TRBJ1-2, with 7 nucleotides matching TRBD1. The trim removed 6 bases at V and 8 bases at J, leaving 15 bases unmatched. Per the germline V gene, CDR1 is SGHTA and CDR2 is FQGTGA. This CDR3 comprises 15 residues. CDR3 protein: CASRDRTTPTDGYTF. CDR3 nucleotides: TGTGCCAGCAGGGACAGGACGACCCCGACGGACGGCTACACCTTC.

This clonotype was seen at least ten times. The chain couples TRBV28 to TRBJ1-3; D possibly corresponds to TRBD1 (5 bases). The CDR3 totals 14 residues. V gave up 6 bases and J gave up 0 bases, with 9 bases separating them. Germline values: CDR1 MDHEN, CDR2 SYDVKM. CDR3 bases: TGTGCCAGCAGCAGGGCAAGCTCTGGAAACACCATATATTTT. Its translation is CASSRASSGNTIYF.

This clonotype was detected many times. The V gene is TRBV29-1, the J gene TRBJ2-4; D might be TRBD2 (6 bases). Per germline, CDR1 SQVTM and CDR2 ANQGSEA. Trimming stripped 7 bases from V and 1 base from J, with 11 bases between. The CDR3 length is 13 residues. In DNA form, the CDR3 reads TGCAGCGCCGGGACTTATGCCAAAAACATTCAGTACTTC. It is translated as CSAGTYAKNIQYF.

This clonotype was seen more than once but under ten times. CDR3 nucleotide sequence: TGTGCCAGTAGTACTTACATTCATCCGGGGCAGACCCAGTACTTC. As protein: CASSTYIHPGQTQYF. This sequence joins TRBV19 and TRBJ2-5; D may match TRBD1 or TRBD2 (5 bases each). This CDR3 has 15 residues. Per germline, CDR1 LNHDA and CDR2 SQIVND (reference sequence). V was trimmed by 4 bases and J by 6 bases, leaving 18 bases between them. The full variable domain, rest sourced from reference TRBV19 and TRBJ2-5, is DGGITQSPKYLFRKEGQNVTLSCEQNLNHDAMYWYRQDPGQGLRLIYYSQIVNDFQKGDIAEGYSVSREKKESFPLTVTSAQKNPTAFYLCASSTYIHPGQTQYFGPGTRLLVL.

This clonotype came up many times. The chain couples TRBV25-1 to TRBJ1-2; no clear D. With 3 bases removed from V and 8 bases from J, the gap between germline ends came to 19 bases. This CDR3 is 15 amino acids long. The germline gives CDR1 MGHDK, CDR2 SYGVNS. CDR3 region: CASSDVRGATGGYTF. CDR3 sequence (DNA): TGTGCCAGCAGTGACGTCCGGGGAGCCACGGGGGGCTACACCTTC.

This clonotype was picked up many times. This chain uses TRBV12-3 or TRBV12-4 with TRBJ1-1; the D is unclear. This CDR3 is built from 11 residues. V dropped 5 bases and J dropped 7 bases, with 8 bases sitting between them. CDR3 sequence (DNA): TGTGCCAGCAGTACGGGGATTGAAGCTTTCTTT. This gives the protein CASSTGIEAFF.

This clonotype showed up many times. The chain links TRBV6-5 to TRBJ1-1; maybe TRBD1 (5 bases). The CDR3 runs to 14 residues. Germline lookup yields CDR1 MNHEY and CDR2 SVGAGI. Deletions cut 4 bases from V and 1 base from J, with 10 bases between. The CDR3 reads CASSFPGANTEAFF. In DNA, the CDR3 is TGTGCCAGCAGTTTCCCCGGGGCGAACACTGAAGCTTTCTTT.

This clonotype came up many times. This chain links TRBV9 with TRBJ2-2; TRBD2 is a possible D gene (6 bases). V was pared by 0 bases and J by 1 base, with 7 bases between. Germline V gene data show CDR1 as SGDLS and CDR2 as YYNGEE. The CDR3 has 15 residues. CDR3 amino acids: CASSVEGGNTGELFF. The CDR3 DNA is TGTGCCAGCAGCGTAGAGGGAGGGAACACCGGGGAGCTGTTTTTT. The variable domain in full, with the rest retrieved from reference TRBV9 and TRBJ2-2, is DSGVTQTPKHLITATGQRVTLRCSPRSGDLSVYWYQQSLDQGLQFLIQYYNGEERAKGNILERFSAQQFPDLHSELNLSSLELGDSALYFCASSVEGGNTGELFFGEGSRLTVL.

Many counts were recorded for this clonotype. The genes are TRBV6-5 and TRBJ2-1; TRBD1 might be the D (6 bases). CDR3 length: 14 residues. Looked up from germline, CDR1 is MNHEY and CDR2 is SVGAGI. V was shortened by 5 bases and J by 5 bases, with 13 bases between the two germline ends. CDR3 nucleotide sequence: TGTGCCAGCAGTAAACCCGGGACAAACAATGAGCAGTTCTTC. Its translation: CASSKPGTNNEQFF.

The rearrangement joins TRBV18 to TRBJ2-1; possible D gene TRBD2, 5 bases. This CDR3 spans 14 amino acids. Per germline, CDR1 KGHSH and CDR2 LQKENI. V lost 6 bases, J lost 4 bases, and 13 bases lay in between. In DNA form, the CDR3 reads TGTGCCAGCTCCCACAGTGAGGGTTACAATGAGCAGTTCTTC. It yields the protein CASSHSEGYNEQFF. The complete variable domain, with remaining parts taken from reference TRBV18 and TRBJ2-1, reads NAGVMQNPRHLVRRRGQEARLRCSPMKGHSHVYWYRQLPEEGLKFMVYLQKENIIDESGMPKERFSAEFPKEGPSILRIQQVVRGDSAAYFCASSHSEGYNEQFFGPGTRLTVL.

This clonotype was observed a handful of times. The rearrangement links TRBV19 to TRBJ2-5; 7 bases are a match to TRBD1. The germline V gene encodes CDR1 LNHDA and CDR2 SQIVND (reference sequence). CDR3 length equals 13 residues. V trimming: 7 bases; J trimming: 5 bases; junction bases outside the gene matches: 7. CDR3 sequence reads: CASTPTGTETQYF. DNA of the CDR3: TGTGCCAGTACCCCGACAGGGACGGAGACCCAGTACTTC.

This clonotype was detected many times. The chain is built from TRBV29-1 and TRBJ2-1, with D uncertain. The ends were cut back, 2 bases at V and 5 bases at J, with 10 bases in the middle. CDR1 and CDR2 from the germline V gene are SQVTM and ANQGSEA. CDR3 length: 13 amino acids. The CDR3 protein is CSVEKSANNEQFF. CDR3 DNA sequence: TGCAGCGTTGAAAAGTCAGCAAACAATGAGCAGTTCTTC.

With regard to this clonotype: A much more abundant neighbour one base away suggests this may be a read error. This chain joins TRBV7-9 and TRBJ2-7, with D tentatively TRBD2 (6 bases). CDR3 length equals 12 residues. Trimming cost V 1 base and J 7 bases, with 8 bases left between them. The germline CDR1 and CDR2 sequences are SEHNR and FQNEAQ (reference sequence). CDR3 sequence reads: CASSLGGGEQYF. The DNA for the CDR3 is TGTGCCAGCAGCTTAGGGGGAGGTGAGCAGTACTTC.

This clonotype was picked up many times. The rearrangement uses TRBV9 and TRBJ2-1; either TRBD1 or TRBD2 may fit D (5 bases each). This CDR3 contains 16 residues. The germline V gene encodes CDR1 SGDLS and CDR2 YYNGEE. Trimming took off 3 bases at V and 0 bases at J, with 13 bases between the two ends. The CDR3 reads CASSAPSGGSYNEQFF. As DNA, the CDR3 is TGTGCCAGCAGCGCCCCTTCTGGGGGCTCCTACAATGAGCAGTTCTTC.

This clonotype occurred many times. V and J are TRBV5-6 and TRBJ2-7; TRBD2 matches 7 bases. The CDR3 sequence is 13 residues long. The junction had 10 bases not matched to a gene; V was cut back by 7 bases and J by 6 bases. Germline V lookup: CDR1 SGHDT, CDR2 YYEEEE. CDR3 loop: CASVGRGRSEQYF. The DNA for the CDR3 is TGTGCCAGCGTGGGGAGGGGTAGGTCCGAGCAGTACTTC.

This clonotype was picked up a small number of times. The chain recombines TRBV7-3 with TRBJ2-1; D might be TRBD1 (5 bases). The CDR3 totals 15 residues. Germline CDR1 is SGHTA and CDR2 is FQGTGA. V shed 5 bases and J shed 2 bases, with 13 bases lying between them. CDR3 amino acids: CASSQSRVPYNEQFF. In DNA, the CDR3 is TGTGCCAGCAGCCAAAGCAGGGTCCCCTACAATGAGCAGTTCTTC.